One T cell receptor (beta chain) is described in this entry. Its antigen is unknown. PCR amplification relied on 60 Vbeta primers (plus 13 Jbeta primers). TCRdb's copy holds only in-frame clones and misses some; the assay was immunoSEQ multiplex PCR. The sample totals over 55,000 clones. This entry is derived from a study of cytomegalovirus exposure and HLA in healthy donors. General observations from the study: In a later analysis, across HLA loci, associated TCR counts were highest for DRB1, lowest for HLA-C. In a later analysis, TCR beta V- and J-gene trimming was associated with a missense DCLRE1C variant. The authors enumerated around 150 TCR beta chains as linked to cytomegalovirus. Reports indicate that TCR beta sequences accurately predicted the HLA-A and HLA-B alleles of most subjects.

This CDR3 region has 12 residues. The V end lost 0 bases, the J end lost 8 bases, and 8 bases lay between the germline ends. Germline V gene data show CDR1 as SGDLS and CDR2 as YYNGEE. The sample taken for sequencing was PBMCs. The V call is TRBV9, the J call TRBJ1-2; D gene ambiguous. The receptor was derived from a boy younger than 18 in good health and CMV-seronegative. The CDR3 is CASSVDGGGYTF. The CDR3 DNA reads TGTGCCAGCAGCGTAGATGGCGGAGGCTACACCTTC.